The rows below give T cell receptor beta chains drawn from one sample of a study of blood T cells in healthy people across ages. TCRdb itself ran the 5' RACE reads through MiXCR, one entry per CDR3 protein. The sample carries hundreds of thousands of distinct CDR3 sequences, 29% recorded once. Source material: blood. Receptors originate from a woman older than 75 in good health. CDR3s include the opening cysteine and the closing phenylalanine or tryptophan. D genes are given only for firm matches. The size of a clone is reported for some rows only, either as once, few or many, or as a class for expanded clones.

D | size | J | V | length | DNA | CDR3
TRBD2 | - | TRBJ2-1 | TRBV7-2 | 17 | TGTGCCAGCAGCTCGTCTAGCGGGGGTTTTTCCTACAATGAGCAGTTCTTC | CASSSSSGGFSYNEQFF
- | - | TRBJ1-1 | TRBV10-3 | 13 | TGTGCCAAGCAGGAGGCCTTGAACACTGAAGCTTTCTTT | CAKQEALNTEAFF
- | - | TRBJ1-6 | TRBV30 | 11 | TGTGCCTGGAGTCGCGGCGACACCCTCCACTTT | CAWSRGDTLHF
TRBD2 | - | TRBJ2-5 | TRBV20-1 | 15 | TGCAGTGCTAGGGTCAGCGGGAGTAGGGGTGAGACCCTGTACTTC | CSARVSGSRGETLYF
TRBD1 | - | TRBJ1-6 | TRBV6-2/TRBV6-3 | 15 | TGTGCCAGCAGTTACTCGGACAGGGGGTCTTCACCCCTCCACTTT | CASSYSDRGSSPLHF
- | few | TRBJ2-2 | TRBV4-3 | 15 | TGCGCCAGCAGCCAAGGCAGGGTGAACACCGGGGAGCTGTTTTTT | CASSQGRVNTGELFF
- | - | TRBJ2-6 | TRBV6-1 | 15 | TGTGCCGCAAGCCTTCACGGCTCTGGGGCCAACGTCCCGACTTTC | CAASLHGSGANVPTF
- | few | TRBJ1-6 | TRBV11-1 | 15 | TGTGCCAGCAGCTTAGAGGGCTTCTATAATTCACCCCTCCACTTT | CASSLEGFYNSPLHF
- | - | TRBJ1-1 | TRBV7-6 | 14 | TGTGCCAGCAGCTTAGTAGCAGGGACAACTGAAGCTTTCTTT | CASSLVAGTTEAFF
TRBD2 | many | TRBJ2-3 | TRBV6-1 | 16 | TGTGCCAGCAAGCCGGGACTAGCGGGGGGCACAGATACGCAGTATTTT | CASKPGLAGGTDTQYF
TRBD1 | few | TRBJ1-1 | TRBV6-5 | 14 | TGTGCCAGCATACCCACGGACAGGCCCACTGAAGCTTTCTTT | CASIPTDRPTEAFF
TRBD2 | - | TRBJ2-1 | TRBV7-6 | 16 | TGTGCCAGCAGTCCACGACTAGCGGGGGGGCGGGATGAGCAGTTCTTC | CASSPRLAGGRDEQFF
- | - | TRBJ2-3 | TRBV10-3 | 14 | TGTGCCTCCAAAGGGACGGAGGCCACAGATACGCAGTATTTT | CASKGTEATDTQYF
TRBD1 | many | TRBJ2-5 | TRBV24-1 | 15 | TGTGCCACCAGTGATTTCTTGACAGGGTCAGAGACCCAGTACTTC | CATSDFLTGSETQYF
TRBD2 | - | TRBJ2-3 | TRBV7-9 | 17 | TGTGCCAGCAGCTTAGGGTCGGCGGGAGATCGGACAGATACGCAGTATTTT | CASSLGSAGDRTDTQYF
- | - | TRBJ2-1 | TRBV5-4 | 16 | TGTGTCAGCAGCCCGGTCGGGTCCAGCGCCTACAATGAGCAGTTCTTC | CVSSPVGSSAYNEQFF
TRBD2 | - | TRBJ2-1 | TRBV29-1 | 14 | TGCAGCGCTACCTGGACTAGCAGCTACAATAAGCAGTTCTTC | CSATWTSSYNKQFF
TRBD2 | many | TRBJ2-3 | TRBV20-1 | 16 | TGCAGTGCTAGAGATAGCGGGGGTATTAGCACAGATACGCAGTATTTT | CSARDSGGISTDTQYF
- | many | TRBJ1-2 | TRBV4-2 | 14 | TGTGCCAGCAGCCAAGATGCTGGATTCTATGGCTACACCTTC | CASSQDAGFYGYTF
- | many | TRBJ2-1 | TRBV7-2 | 16 | TGTGCCAGCAGCTTAGTGGTTGGGCAGGGGTTGGGGGAGCAGTTCTTC | CASSLVVGQGLGEQFF
- | - | TRBJ1-5 | TRBV5-1 | 14 | TGCGCCAGCAGCCTGGACGCTACGCACCAGCCTCAGCATTTT | CASSLDATHQPQHF
- | - | TRBJ1-2 | TRBV6-2/TRBV6-3 | 15 | TGTGCCAGCAGCCCCGGACCCAGGAGAAACTATGGCTACACCTTC | CASSPGPRRNYGYTF
TRBD1 | many | TRBJ2-3 | TRBV4-3 | 15 | TGCGCCAGCAGCAAGAGACAGGGCCCTAGAGATACGCAGTATTTT | CASSKRQGPRDTQYF
TRBD1 | many | TRBJ1-4 | TRBV5-1 | 14 | TGCGCCAGCAGCCAGGGGACAGTGCGGGGAGAACTGTTTTTT | CASSQGTVRGELFF
TRBD2 | few | TRBJ2-3 | TRBV9 | 16 | TGTGCCAGCAACACTGGAGCGGGGGTGAGCACAGATACGCGGTATTTT | CASNTGAGVSTDTRYF
- | - | TRBJ2-7 | TRBV7-2 | 11 | TGTGCCAGCAGCCAGGGCCGGGGGCAGTACTTC | CASSQGRGQYF
- | many | TRBJ2-7 | TRBV7-2 | 12 | TGTGCCAGCAGCTTCCTGGGGTACGAGCAGTACTTC | CASSFLGYEQYF
TRBD2 | - | TRBJ2-3 | TRBV4-3 | 17 | TGCGCCAGCAGCCAAGATAAAGCGGGGGGGCCCCAAGATACGCGGTATTTT | CASSQDKAGGPQDTRYF
- | many | TRBJ2-7 | TRBV12-3/TRBV12-4 | 14 | TGTGCCAGCAGATCGGGACTCCATTTCGGGGAGCAGTACTTC | CASRSGLHFGEQYF
TRBD2 | many | TRBJ2-3 | TRBV20-1 | 14 | TGCAGTACTAGCGGGGGGGCTTCCACAGATACGCAGTATTTT | CSTSGGASTDTQYF